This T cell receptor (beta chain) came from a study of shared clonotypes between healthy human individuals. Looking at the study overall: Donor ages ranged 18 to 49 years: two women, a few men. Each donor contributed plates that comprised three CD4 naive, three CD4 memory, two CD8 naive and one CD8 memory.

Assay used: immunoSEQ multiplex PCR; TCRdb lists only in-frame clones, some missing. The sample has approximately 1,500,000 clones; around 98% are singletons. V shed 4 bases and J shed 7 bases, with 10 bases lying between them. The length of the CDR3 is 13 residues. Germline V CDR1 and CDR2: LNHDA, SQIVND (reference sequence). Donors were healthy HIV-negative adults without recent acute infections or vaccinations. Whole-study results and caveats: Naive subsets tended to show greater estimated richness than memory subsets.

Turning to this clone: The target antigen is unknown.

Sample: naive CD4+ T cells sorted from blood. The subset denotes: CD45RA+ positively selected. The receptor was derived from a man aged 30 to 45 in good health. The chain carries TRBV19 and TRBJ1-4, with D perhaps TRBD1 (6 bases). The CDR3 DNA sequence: TGTGCCAGTAGTAGAGGACAGACTGAAAAACTGTTTTTT. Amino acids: CASSRGQTEKLFF. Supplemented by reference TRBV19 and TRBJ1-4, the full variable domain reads DGGITQSPKYLFRKEGQNVTLSCEQNLNHDAMYWYRQDPGQGLRLIYYSQIVNDFQKGDIAEGYSVSREKKESFPLTVTSAQKNPTAFYLCASSRGQTEKLFFGSGTQLSVL.